Following are 24 T cell receptor beta chains from one sample sequenced in a study of patients and donors after allogeneic stem cell transplantation. TCRdb independently ran MiXCR on the RT-PCR reads; one entry per CDR3 protein. The table lists more than 850,000 distinct CDR3 sequences, around 17% of them singletons. The sequenced material came from blood, either unsorted or a sorted T cell fraction (not recorded which). The receptors derive from a human donor who was either an allogeneic HSCT recipient or a stem cell or donor lymphocyte infusion donor (not recorded which). It is not recorded whose cells these are; they may come from a transplant donor.

This clonotype was seen more than once but under ten times. The rearrangement links TRBV12-3 or TRBV12-4 to TRBJ1-1; 8 bases align to TRBD1. This CDR3 spans 16 amino acids. V trimming: 5 bases; J trimming: 5 bases; junction bases outside the gene matches: 13. For the CDR3, the DNA is TGTGCCAGCAGTCTTGGAGGACAGGGAAGGCGAACTGAAGCTTTCTTT. It translates to CASSLGGQGRRTEAFF.

The rearrangement links TRBV12-3 or TRBV12-4 to TRBJ1-4, with a tentative D call TRBD1 (5 bases). V was pared by 4 bases and J by 5 bases, with 11 bases between. There are 14 residues in the CDR3. The CDR3 DNA sequence: TGTGCCAGCAGTTCTGACAGCACGAATGAAAAACTGTTTTTT. It encodes CASSSDSTNEKLFF.

V gene TRBV5-1 combines with J gene TRBJ2-1; 14 bases fit TRBD2. In germline, CDR1 is SGHRS, CDR2 YFSETQ. The CDR3 is 20 residues long. The ends lost 3 bases at V and 0 bases at J; junction bases unmatched: 11. CDR3: CASSWRTSGGKMSSYNEQFF. For the CDR3, the DNA is TGCGCCAGCAGCTGGCGGACTAGCGGGGGGAAAATGAGCTCCTACAATGAGCAGTTCTTC.

V usage is TRBV7-9 and J usage is TRBJ2-6; D unclear. The CDR3 has 16 amino acids. V gave up 2 bases and J gave up 4 bases, with 12 bases separating them. Per the germline V gene, CDR1 is SEHNR and CDR2 is FQNEAQ (reference sequence). The CDR3 reads CASSLYFSPGANVLTF. As DNA, the CDR3 is TGTGCCAGCAGCTTATATTTTTCCCCAGGGGCCAACGTCCTGACTTTC.

This chain links TRBV30 with TRBJ1-1; 7 bases are shared with TRBD1. The trim removed 4 bases at V and 1 base at J, leaving 3 bases unmatched. Germline V lookup: CDR1 GTSNPN, CDR2 SVGIG (reference sequence). The CDR3 covers 13 residues. The CDR3 DNA sequence: TGTGCCTGGATGAGGGGGCAGAACACTGAAGCTTTCTTT. This gives the protein CAWMRGQNTEAFF.

The V call is TRBV12-3 or TRBV12-4, the J call TRBJ1-3; TRBD1 agrees at 9 bases. The trim removed 6 bases at V and 0 bases at J, leaving 9 bases unmatched. CDR3 size: 17 residues. DNA of the CDR3: TGTGCCAGCAGGAGCCCGGGACAGGGTCGCTCTGGAAACACCATATATTTT. This gives the protein CASRSPGQGRSGNTIYF.

The chain recombines TRBV4-1 with TRBJ2-7; 8 bases line up with TRBD1. The V gene's germline CDR1 is MGHRA and CDR2 YSYEKL. This CDR3 region has 17 residues. Trimming at V came to 4 bases and at J to 2 bases, leaving 13 bases not matched to a gene. This chain's CDR3 is CASSPPMWDRSTYEQYF. The DNA for the CDR3 is TGCGCCAGCAGCCCCCCAATGTGGGACAGGTCTACCTACGAGCAGTACTTC.

The rearrangement uses TRBV24-1 and TRBJ2-2; D is unclear. The CDR3 is 15 amino acids. V lost 2 bases, J lost 0 bases, and 6 bases lay in between. The germline V gene has CDR1 KGHDR and CDR2 SFDVKD. In nucleotides, the CDR3 is TGTGCCACCAGTGATTCCAGAGCGAACACCGGGGAGCTGTTTTTT. This translates into CATSDSRANTGELFF.

The V call is TRBV7-2, the J call TRBJ1-3, with D perhaps matching TRBD1 (5 bases). Germline V gene data show CDR1 as SGHTA and CDR2 as FQGNSA. This CDR3 region has 16 residues. With 2 bases removed from V and 2 bases from J, the gap between germline ends came to 13 bases. This CDR3 reads CASSLLRAGAGNTIYF. The CDR3 DNA reads as TGTGCCAGCAGCTTACTCCGTGCGGGGGCTGGAAACACCATATATTTT.

This clonotype was found many times. The rearrangement joins TRBV20-1 to TRBJ1-5; 7 bases match TRBD1. Trimming took 6 bases from V and 4 from J; bases not matched to a gene: 9. Germline assignment: CDR1 DFQATT and CDR2 SNEGSKA (reference sequence). The CDR3 is 14 residues long. The CDR3 here is CSAETGTVNQPQHF. In DNA, the CDR3 is TGCAGTGCGGAGACCGGGACAGTTAATCAGCCCCAGCATTTT.

In its sample, this clonotype was seen a few times. The chain is built from TRBV12-3 or TRBV12-4 and TRBJ2-3, with 13 bases lining up with TRBD2. J was trimmed by 7 bases and V by 3 bases; bases with no gene match: 7. The CDR3 covers 16 residues. The CDR3 sequence: CASSFRTSGSSNTQYF. The CDR3 bases are TGTGCCAGCAGTTTCCGGACTAGCGGGAGTAGCAATACGCAGTATTTT.

This clonotype was seen more than once but under ten times. The V gene is TRBV29-1, the J gene TRBJ1-1; 8 bases are shared with TRBD1. The junction had 24 bases not matched to a gene; V was cut back by 6 bases and J by 0 bases. The CDR3 consists of 20 residues. Germline V CDR1 and CDR2: SQVTM, ANQGSEA. The CDR3 loop is CSVLLRGRTGIDALNTEAFF. CDR3 coding DNA: TGCAGCGTCCTGTTAAGGGGTAGGACAGGGATCGACGCATTGAACACTGAAGCTTTCTTT.

This clonotype came up many times. The V call is TRBV7-2, the J call TRBJ2-1, with 9 nucleotides matching TRBD2. Unmatched junction bases numbered 12, after V lost 7 bases and J lost 5 bases. The CDR3 is 16 amino acids. Germline CDR1 SGHTA, CDR2 FQGNSA. CDR3: CASMPRGGLAHNEQFF. In DNA, the CDR3 is TGTGCCAGCATGCCCAGAGGGGGACTAGCCCACAATGAGCAGTTCTTC.

J is TRBJ1-2 and V is TRBV5-1, with TRBD1 identical over 9 bases. From germline, CDR1 is SGHRS and CDR2 YFSETQ. The CDR3 has 15 residues. The V and J ends lost 0 bases and 7 bases, in that order; junction bases with no gene match: 7. CDR3 nucleotide sequence: TGCGCCAGCAGCTTGGATACAGGGGGCTTGGGTGGCTACACCTTC. This sequence encodes CASSLDTGGLGGYTF.

V gene TRBV2 combines with J gene TRBJ2-2; TRBD1 matches 8 bases. The germline V gene encodes CDR1 SNHLY and CDR2 FYNNEI. Trimming removed 4 bases from V and 6 bases from J; junction bases left unmatched: 4. The CDR3 extends over 14 amino acids. For the CDR3, the DNA is TGTGCCAGCAGTGGACAGGGGAGCGCCGGGGAGCTGTTTTTT. As protein: CASSGQGSAGELFF.

The chain is built from TRBV12-3 or TRBV12-4 and TRBJ2-1; D unresolved. V was trimmed by 3 bases and J by 0 bases, leaving 6 bases between them. This CDR3 is 14 amino acids long. In nucleotides, the CDR3 is TGTGCCAGCAGTTTTGGCCACTCCTACAATGAGCAGTTCTTC. Amino acids: CASSFGHSYNEQFF.

Many counts were recorded for this clonotype. This chain uses TRBV12-3 or TRBV12-4 with TRBJ1-5; 7 bases are a match to TRBD1. CDR3 size: 14 residues. With 5 bases clipped from V and 3 bases from J, the junction kept 4 bases outside the gene matches. This CDR3 reads CASSLDRDNQPQHF. As DNA, the CDR3 is TGTGCCAGCAGTCTTGACAGGGACAATCAGCCCCAGCATTTT.

The rearrangement uses TRBV6-2 or TRBV6-3 and TRBJ2-1; 8 positions agree with TRBD1. V lost 6 bases and J lost 14; bases outside the gene matches: 12. This CDR3 comprises 13 residues. The germline V gene has CDR1 MNHEY and CDR2 SVGEGT. The CDR3 reads CASSHGSQGAEFF. The CDR3 DNA sequence: TGTGCCAGCAGCCACGGAAGCCAGGGGGCCGAGTTCTTC.

There are many counts of this clonotype. V usage is TRBV20-1 and J usage is TRBJ2-1, with 8 bases aligning to TRBD2. There are 18 residues in the CDR3. The J segment lost 0 bases and the V segment lost 1 base, leaving 11 bases of the junction unmatched. Germline CDR1 DFQATT, CDR2 SNEGSKA (reference sequence). CDR3 amino acids: CSARGSPTSVVSYNEQFF. CDR3 in DNA: TGCAGTGCTAGAGGTTCTCCGACTAGCGTCGTCTCCTACAATGAGCAGTTCTTC.

CDR3 residues: CASAIGGGTNTGELFF. CDR3 DNA sequence: TGCGCCAGCGCGATAGGAGGCGGGACTAACACCGGGGAGCTGTTTTTT. V usage is TRBV5-1 and J usage is TRBJ2-2; tentatively, D is TRBD2 (6 bases). Deletions cut 7 bases from V and 2 bases from J, with 18 bases between. The CDR3 sequence is 16 residues long. Germline CDR1 is SGHRS and CDR2 is YFSETQ.

This chain joins TRBV12-3 or TRBV12-4 and TRBJ2-4; perhaps D is TRBD1 or TRBD2 (7 bases each). The CDR3 covers 15 residues. V was trimmed by 7 bases and J by 0 bases, leaving 13 bases between them. CDR3 DNA sequence: TGTGCCAGCACCCCAGGGGGGGCAGCCAAAAACATTCAGTACTTC. It codes for CASTPGGAAKNIQYF.

The CDR3 DNA reads TGCGCCAGCAGCCAAGATTTGGGGACTCGAGGAAGCACAGATACGCAGTATTTT. It specifies CASSQDLGTRGSTDTQYF. This rearrangement joins TRBV4-3 to TRBJ2-3, with D possibly being TRBD2 (6 bases). CDR3 length: 18 residues. Germline V lookup: CDR1 LGHNA, CDR2 YSLEER. V dropped 0 bases and J dropped 0 bases, with 16 bases sitting between them.

This clonotype was seen a few times. This chain joins TRBV7-8 and TRBJ2-5; D unclear. This CDR3 is 15 amino acids long. The germline CDR1 and CDR2 sequences are SGHVS and FQNEAQ. Trimming cost V 2 bases and J 0 bases, with 10 bases left between them. The CDR3 protein is CASSLRLLYQETQYF. CDR3 DNA: TGTGCCAGCAGCTTAAGGTTGCTGTACCAAGAGACCCAGTACTTC.

This chain connects TRBV12-3 or TRBV12-4 to TRBJ1-1, with D hard to call. V dropped 0 bases and J dropped 6 bases, with 8 bases sitting between them. This CDR3 has 13 residues. CDR3 sequence (DNA): TGTGCCAGCAGTTTAGCGCAGGCCGCTGAAGCTTTCTTT. Translation gives CASSLAQAAEAFF.